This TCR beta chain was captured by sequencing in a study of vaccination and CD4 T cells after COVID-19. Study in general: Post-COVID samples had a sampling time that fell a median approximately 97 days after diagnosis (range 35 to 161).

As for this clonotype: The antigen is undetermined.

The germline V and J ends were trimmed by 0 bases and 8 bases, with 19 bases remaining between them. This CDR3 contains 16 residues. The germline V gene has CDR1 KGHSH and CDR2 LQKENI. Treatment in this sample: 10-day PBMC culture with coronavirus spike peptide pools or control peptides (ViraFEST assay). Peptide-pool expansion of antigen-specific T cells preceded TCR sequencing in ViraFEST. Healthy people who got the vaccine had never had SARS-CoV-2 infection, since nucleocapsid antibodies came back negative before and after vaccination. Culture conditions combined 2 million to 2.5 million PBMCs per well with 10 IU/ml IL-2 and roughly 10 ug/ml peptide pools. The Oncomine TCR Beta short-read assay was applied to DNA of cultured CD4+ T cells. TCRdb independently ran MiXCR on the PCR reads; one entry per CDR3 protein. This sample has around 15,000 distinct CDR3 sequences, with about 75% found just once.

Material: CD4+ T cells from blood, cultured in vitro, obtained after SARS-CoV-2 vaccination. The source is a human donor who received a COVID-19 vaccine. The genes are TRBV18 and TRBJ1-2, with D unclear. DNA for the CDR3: TGTGCCAGCTCACCACCCCCGGCTTCGAGGGCGGAGGGCTACACCTTC. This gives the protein CASSPPPASRAEGYTF.